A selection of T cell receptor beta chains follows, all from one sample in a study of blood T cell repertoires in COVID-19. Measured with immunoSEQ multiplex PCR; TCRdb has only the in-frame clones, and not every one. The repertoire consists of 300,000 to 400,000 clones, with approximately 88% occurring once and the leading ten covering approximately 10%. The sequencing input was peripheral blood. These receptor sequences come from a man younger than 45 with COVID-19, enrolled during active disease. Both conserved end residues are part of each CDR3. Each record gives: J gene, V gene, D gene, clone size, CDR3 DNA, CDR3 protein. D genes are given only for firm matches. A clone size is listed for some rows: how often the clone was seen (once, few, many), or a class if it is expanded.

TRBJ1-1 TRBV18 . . TGTGCCAGCTCACCCTCGCAGGGCGGCACTGAAGCTTTCTTT CASSPSQGGTEAFF
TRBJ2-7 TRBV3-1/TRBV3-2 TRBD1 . TGTGCCAGCAGCCAACTGGGACAGGGCTACGAGCAGTACTTC CASSQLGQGYEQYF
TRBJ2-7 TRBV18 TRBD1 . TGTGCCAGCTCATCTTCCGAGACCGGGACAGGCTACGAGCAGTACTTC CASSSSETGTGYEQYF
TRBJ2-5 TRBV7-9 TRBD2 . TGTGCCAGCAGCGCCCCGGCGTCAGGGAGGGAAGAGACCCAGTACTTC CASSAPASGREETQYF
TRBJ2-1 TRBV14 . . TGTGCCAGCAGCCAAAAATCCGGGGTATTCTTCTACAATGAGCAGTTCTTC CASSQKSGVFFYNEQFF
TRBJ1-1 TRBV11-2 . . TGTGCCAGCAGCTTAGTCGGTCAGGTTGAAGCTTTCTTT CASSLVGQVEAFF
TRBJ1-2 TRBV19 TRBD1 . TGTGCCAGTAGTATAGAGGGACAGGGTATTTATGGCTACACCTTC CASSIEGQGIYGYTF
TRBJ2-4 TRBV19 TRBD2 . TGTGCCAGTAGTATGAGCGGGGGGATGGAAAACATTCAGTACTTC CASSMSGGMENIQYF
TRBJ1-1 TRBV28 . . TGTGCCAGCAGTCCCCTTGGGCTGGAAGCTTTCTTT CASSPLGLEAFF
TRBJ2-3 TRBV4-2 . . TGTGCCAGCAGCCAAGAGGGCCGTACTAGCACAGATACGCAGTATTTT CASSQEGRTSTDTQYF
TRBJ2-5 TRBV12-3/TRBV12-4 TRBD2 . TGTGCCAGCAGCTCGACTAGCCGGGAGACCCAGTACTTC CASSSTSRETQYF
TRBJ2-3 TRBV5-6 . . TGTGCCAGCAGCTCTCGGGAGAATGGGGGTTCGGCAGATACGCAGTATTTT CASSSRENGGSADTQYF
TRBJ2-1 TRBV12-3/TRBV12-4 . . TGTGCCAGCAGCGCCAGGTTGTACAATGAGCAGTTCTTC CASSARLYNEQFF
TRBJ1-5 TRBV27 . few TGTGCCAGCAGTTTACGGGGAGACAGCAATCAGCCCCAGCATTTT CASSLRGDSNQPQHF
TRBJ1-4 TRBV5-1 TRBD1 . TGCGCCAGCAGCTGGGACAGCTTAAATGAAAAACTGTTTTTT CASSWDSLNEKLFF
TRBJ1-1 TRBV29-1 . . TGCAGCGTTGGTCTTCAGGGGATGGCTGAAGCTTTCTTT CSVGLQGMAEAFF
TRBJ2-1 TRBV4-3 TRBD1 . TGCGCCAGCAGTGAGTGGAGAGGACAGGGAGGCAATGAGCAGTTCTTC CASSEWRGQGGNEQFF
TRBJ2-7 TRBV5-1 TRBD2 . TGCGCCAGCAGCTTGCTAGTAGCGGGGGGGGTACCCTACGAGCAGTACTTC CASSLLVAGGVPYEQYF
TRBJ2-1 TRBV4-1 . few TGCGCCAGCAGCGGTACGGGTTCTCCCAATGAGCAGTTCTTC CASSGTGSPNEQFF
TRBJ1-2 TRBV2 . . TGTGCCAGCAGTGAATGGCCAGAAAGCTATGGCTACACCTTC CASSEWPESYGYTF
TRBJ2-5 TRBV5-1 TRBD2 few TGCGCCAGCAGCCGAACTCTAGCGGGAGGGGGAGGAGAGACCCAGTACTTC CASSRTLAGGGGETQYF
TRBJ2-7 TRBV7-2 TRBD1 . TGTGCCAGCAGCCCGGGACAGCCAGGGAACCAGTACTTC CASSPGQPGNQYF
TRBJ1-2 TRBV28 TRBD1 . TGTGCCAGCAGAAAATCCTCGGGACAGGGTTCGGGCTACACCTTC CASRKSSGQGSGYTF
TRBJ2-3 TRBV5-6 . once TGTGCCAGCAGCCTCTGGAGTGATACGCAGTATTTT CASSLWSDTQYF
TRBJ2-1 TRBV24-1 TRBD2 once TGTGCCACCAGTGCAGTAGCGGGCACACTTTACAATGAGCAGTTCTTC CATSAVAGTLYNEQFF
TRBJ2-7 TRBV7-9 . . TGTGCCAGCAGCTTAAGGGACACGACCTCCTACGAGCAGTACTTC CASSLRDTTSYEQYF
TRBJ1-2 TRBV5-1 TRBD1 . TGCGCCAGCAGCTTGACCTCCACAGGGGGAAGGGGCTATGGCTACACCTTC CASSLTSTGGRGYGYTF